This TCR beta chain originates from a study of T cell responses to AZD1222 COVID-19 vaccine. CDR1 is SGHAT, CDR2 FQNNGV, per germline. The CDR3 runs 13 residues. Deletions cut 1 base from V and 1 base from J, with 4 bases between. As concerns this clone: The antigen is unknown. Other DNA sequences in this sample translate to the same CDR3.

Findings and caveats of the study: It was only five to seven AZD1222 recipients who were seropositive at baseline.

Repertoires were generated with immunoSEQ multiplex PCR, while TCRdb's copy carries only in-frame clones and drops some. The sample has some 150,000 clones, approximately 88% seen once; the top ten hold 4.3%. The source was peripheral blood, collected 28 days after the second AZD1222 dose. The chain uses TRBV11-2 and TRBJ1-1; D not certain. The sequence was obtained from an adult who received the AZD1222 COVID-19 vaccine. CDR3 bases: TGTGCCAGCAGCTTAGGAGGGAACACTGAAGCTTTCTTT. Protein sequence: CASSLGGNTEAFF.